Given below is one TCR beta chain in context. Its target is unknown. This sample was included in a study of cytomegalovirus exposure and HLA in healthy donors. This CDR3 comprises 14 residues. Per the germline V gene, CDR1 is LGHNT and CDR2 is FRNRAP. With 2 bases removed from V and 5 bases from J, the gap between germline ends came to 12 bases. Researchers ran the PCR with 60 Vbeta and 13 Jbeta primers. The method was immunoSEQ multiplex PCR; TCRdb's version includes in-frame clones alone and lacks a portion of them. The data contain about 140,000 clones, around 80% of them singletons. Study-wide results and caveats: It was confirmed in vitro that a few of the CMV-associated chains were specific for CMV antigens. Presence/absence analysis assumed near-uniform sequencing depth across donors. It is likely that the observed cluster of highly shared sequence variants was a sequencing artifact.

V and J are TRBV12-5 and TRBJ2-5, with D possibly being TRBD2 (5 bases). This receptor was taken from a man aged 30 to 45 in good health and CMV-seronegative. Material: PBMCs. The CDR3: CASGLLTMEETQYF. The DNA of the CDR3 is TGTGCTAGTGGTTTGTTGACTATGGAGGAGACCCAGTACTTC.